This T cell receptor (beta chain) was captured by sequencing in a study of cytomegalovirus exposure and HLA in healthy donors. The CDR3 extends over 13 amino acids. Between the trimmed V and J ends, which lost 3 bases and 3 bases, there was a span of 9 bases. Germline-derived CDR1 and CDR2 are MDHEN and SYDVKM. With 60 Vbeta and 13 Jbeta primers, the PCR was carried out. Repertoires were generated with immunoSEQ multiplex PCR, while TCRdb's copy carries only in-frame clones and drops some. The clone table shows 130,000 to 150,000 clones, with the ten largest holding around 1.5%. The rearrangement links TRBV28 to TRBJ2-7; weak D call: TRBD1 (5 bases). The receptor's source is a woman aged 50 to 60 in good health and CMV-seronegative. Source material: PBMCs. CDR3 sequence reads: CASSLRQIYEQYF. The CDR3 nucleotides are TGTGCCAGCAGTTTGCGACAGATCTACGAGCAGTACTTC.